Listed below are T cell receptor beta chains from one sample, sequenced in a study of blood T cell repertoires in COVID-19. The table came from immunoSEQ multiplex PCR; TCRdb's copy has only in-frame clones and leaves some out. The profile shows fewer than 60,000 clones, roughly 88% of them singletons. The sequenced material came from peripheral blood. These receptor sequences come from a human donor in a cohort sampled during active COVID-19. CDR3s include the opening cysteine and the closing phenylalanine or tryptophan. The order of the fields is V gene, D gene, J gene, clone size, CDR3 DNA, CDR3 protein. A D gene is named only where the DNA matches it firmly. A row's size may be missing; if present it is once, few, many or a size class.

TRBV29-1	NA	TRBJ1-1	NA	TGCAGCGGAGAACAGGGTGGAGACACTGAAGCTTTCTTT	CSGEQGGDTEAFF
TRBV4-1	NA	TRBJ2-7	NA	TGCGCCAGCAGCCAATATGTCCTTAGCTCCTACGAGCAGTACTTC	CASSQYVLSSYEQYF
TRBV20-1	TRBD1	TRBJ2-7	NA	TGCAGTGCTAGTGAAAAGACAGGGGTCTACGAGCAGTACTTC	CSASEKTGVYEQYF
TRBV7-2	NA	TRBJ1-4	NA	TGTGCCAGCAGCTTAGGCAGATCTAATGAAAAACTGTTTTTT	CASSLGRSNEKLFF
TRBV2	NA	TRBJ1-2	NA	TGTGCCAGCAGGAAGGGACTGACGAATTCCGGGGCCTATGGCTACACCTTC	CASRKGLTNSGAYGYTF
TRBV10-3	NA	TRBJ1-1	once	TGTGCCATCATCCCAGGGCCAATGAACACTGAAGCTTTCTTT	CAIIPGPMNTEAFF
TRBV4-1	TRBD1	TRBJ1-5	NA	TGCGCCAGCAGCCAAGGGGGGACAGCCATTCAAGATCAGCCCCAGCATTTT	CASSQGGTAIQDQPQHF
TRBV4-3	NA	TRBJ2-5	NA	TGCGCCAGCAGCCGACGGTTGGGGCCGCAAGAGACCCAGTACTTC	CASSRRLGPQETQYF
TRBV11-1	NA	TRBJ2-7	NA	TGTGCCAGCAGCTTAAACAGGGATTCCTACGAGCAGTACTTC	CASSLNRDSYEQYF
TRBV5-1	NA	TRBJ2-2	NA	TGCGCCAGCAGGCGGGACTTTACGAACACCGGGGAGCTGTTTTTT	CASRRDFTNTGELFF
TRBV3-1/TRBV3-2	NA	TRBJ2-2	NA	TGTGCCAGCAGCCACGGACAGACCACCGGGGAGCTGTTTTTT	CASSHGQTTGELFF
TRBV5-1	TRBD1	TRBJ2-1	NA	TGCGCCAGCAGCTCCCGGGACAGGGGGAGGAACAATGAGCAGTTCTTC	CASSSRDRGRNNEQFF
TRBV10-2	NA	TRBJ2-7	NA	TGCGCCAGCAGCCCGGACTGGGGCGAGCAGTACTTC	CASSPDWGEQYF
TRBV11-2	TRBD2	TRBJ2-3	NA	TGTGCCAGCAGCTCACGAACCGGGACTAGCGGGAGGGCAGATACGCAGTATTTT	CASSSRTGTSGRADTQYF
TRBV3-1/TRBV3-2	TRBD2	TRBJ2-7	NA	TGTGCCAGCAGCCAAGATCTTGGGACTAGAGACGAGCAGTACTTC	CASSQDLGTRDEQYF
TRBV5-1	TRBD1	TRBJ1-6	NA	TGCGCCAGCAGCAAGGACAGGGGGAATTCACCCCTCCACTTT	CASSKDRGNSPLHF
TRBV4-1	TRBD1	TRBJ1-2	NA	TGCGCCAGCAGCCAAGGTGGGACAGCACCCGGCTACACCTTC	CASSQGGTAPGYTF
TRBV7-9	NA	TRBJ1-2	NA	TGTGCCAGCAGCACGGGGAGAGCTAACTATGGCTACACCTTC	CASSTGRANYGYTF
TRBV7-2	TRBD2	TRBJ2-3	NA	TGTGCCAGCAGCTTTGCGCGGGGGACGGATACGCAGTATTTT	CASSFARGTDTQYF
TRBV6-6	NA	TRBJ1-2	NA	TGTGCCAGCAGTCGGAAGGAGAATGGCTACACCTTC	CASSRKENGYTF
TRBV5-6	NA	TRBJ1-2	NA	TGTGCCAGCAGCTTGGCCCGGTCCAGGGTGGACTATGGCTACACCTTC	CASSLARSRVDYGYTF
TRBV6-2/TRBV6-3	NA	TRBJ2-1	NA	TGTGCCAGCAGTTCAGGGGTAGAGCAGTTCTTC	CASSSGVEQFF
TRBV27	NA	TRBJ2-1	NA	TGTGCCAGCCACAACTACAATGAGCAGTTCTTC	CASHNYNEQFF
TRBV20-1	NA	TRBJ2-1	NA	TGCAGTGCTAGTAGCGCGAGCTCCTACAATGAGCAGTTCTTC	CSASSASSYNEQFF
TRBV7-3	TRBD2	TRBJ2-1	NA	TGTGCCAGCAGGGTGACCGGGACTAGCGGCTACAATGAGCAGTTCTTC	CASRVTGTSGYNEQFF
TRBV6-5	TRBD1	TRBJ2-1	NA	TGTGCCAGCAGTACGGGACAGGCCTACAATGAGCAGTTCTTC	CASSTGQAYNEQFF
TRBV29-1	NA	TRBJ1-4	NA	TGCCAAGAGGGGGTAGGTGAAAAACTGTTTTTT	CQEGVGEKLFF
TRBV6-1	NA	TRBJ1-5	NA	TGTGCCAGCAGTGAAGCCCGGGGAGTCATCCAGCATTTT	CASSEARGVIQHF
TRBV7-9	TRBD1	TRBJ1-6	medium-sized	TGTGCCAGCACCCGACAGGGTTTCTCACCCCTCCACTTT	CASTRQGFSPLHF
TRBV7-9	NA	TRBJ2-7	few	TGTGCCAGCAGCTCGACCGACTCTCCCGGGACCTACGAGCAGTACTTC	CASSSTDSPGTYEQYF
TRBV6-2/TRBV6-3	TRBD2	TRBJ2-1	NA	TGTGCCAGCAGTTACTGGGAGGTAGCGGGAGGGATCAATGAGCAGTTCTTC	CASSYWEVAGGINEQFF
TRBV5-1	TRBD1	TRBJ1-1	NA	TGCGCCAGCAGCCCCGATCCGACAGGGATGAACACTGAAGCTTTCTTT	CASSPDPTGMNTEAFF
TRBV7-2	NA	TRBJ1-6	NA	TGTGCCAGCAGCTTTCAGGGGTCCTATAATTCACCCCTCCACTTT	CASSFQGSYNSPLHF
TRBV20-1	NA	TRBJ1-2	NA	TGCAGTGCTAGTGCCCACGACACCCTCTATGGCTACACCTTC	CSASAHDTLYGYTF
TRBV27	TRBD1	TRBJ1-1	NA	TGTGCCAGCAGTTTATCGGAGGGGGCGCAAGCTTTCTTT	CASSLSEGAQAFF
TRBV5-1	TRBD2	TRBJ2-7	NA	TGCGCCAGCAGCTTTAGCCTCACTAGCGGGGGTTACGAGCAGTACTTC	CASSFSLTSGGYEQYF
TRBV5-1	NA	TRBJ2-7	once	TGCGCCAGCAGCAGTGGGGACACCCGCTACGAGCAGTACTTC	CASSSGDTRYEQYF
TRBV7-7	NA	TRBJ2-5	NA	TGTGCCAGCAGCTTAGGTGGGCAGCTACAAGAGACCCAGTACTTC	CASSLGGQLQETQYF
TRBV4-1	TRBD1	TRBJ1-1	NA	TGCGCCAGCAGCTCAGGACAGGGTTTGGACACTGAAGCTTTCTTT	CASSSGQGLDTEAFF
TRBV6-5	TRBD1	TRBJ1-1	NA	TGTGCCAGCAGTCCCCAACAGGGGGTCCCTGAAGCTTTCTTT	CASSPQQGVPEAFF